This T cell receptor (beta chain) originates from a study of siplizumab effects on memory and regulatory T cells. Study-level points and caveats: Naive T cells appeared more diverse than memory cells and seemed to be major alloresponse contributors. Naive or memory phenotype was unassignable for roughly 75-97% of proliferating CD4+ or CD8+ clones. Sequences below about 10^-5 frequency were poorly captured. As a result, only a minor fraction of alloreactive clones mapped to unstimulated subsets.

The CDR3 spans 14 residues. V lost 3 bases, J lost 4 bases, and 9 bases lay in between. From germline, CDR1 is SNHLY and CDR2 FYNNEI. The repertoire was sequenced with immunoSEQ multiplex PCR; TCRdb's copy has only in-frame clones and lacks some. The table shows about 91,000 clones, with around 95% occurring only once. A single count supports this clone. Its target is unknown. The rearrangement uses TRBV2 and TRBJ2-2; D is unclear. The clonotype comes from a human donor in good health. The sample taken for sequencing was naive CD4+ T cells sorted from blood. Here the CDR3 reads CASSEWQITGELFF. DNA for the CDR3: TGTGCCAGCAGTGAGTGGCAAATCACCGGGGAGCTGTTTTTT.